This paragraph reports one T cell receptor beta chain. Its antigen is unknown. This entry is derived from a study of chemoradiotherapy in HPV16-positive cancers. Looked up from germline, CDR1 is SGHDT and CDR2 is YYEEEE. Trimming removed 2 bases from V and 8 bases from J; junction bases left unmatched: 7. This CDR3 comprises 16 residues. Profiling relied on immunoSEQ multiplex PCR, and the TCRdb table lists in-frame clones only, not all of them. The sample holds tens of thousands of clones, roughly 84% seen once. Findings and limits, study-wide: Only a couple of HPV16-positive patients supplied the functional HPV-specificity definition. Candidate HPV-specific clones and E7-related TCR motifs grew in tumor during treatment.

Repeated repertoire sampling spanned the course of chemoradiotherapy. This clonotype was sampled from a human donor with HPV-associated anogenital cancer. This sample comprised blood, obtained from a patient who underwent chemoradiotherapy. V gene TRBV5-6 combines with J gene TRBJ1-6, with 10 bases fitting TRBD1. CDR3 nucleotide sequence: TGTGCCAGCAGCTTAGACAGGGGGCAACTATATTCACCCCTCCACTTT. Amino acid sequence: CASSLDRGQLYSPLHF.